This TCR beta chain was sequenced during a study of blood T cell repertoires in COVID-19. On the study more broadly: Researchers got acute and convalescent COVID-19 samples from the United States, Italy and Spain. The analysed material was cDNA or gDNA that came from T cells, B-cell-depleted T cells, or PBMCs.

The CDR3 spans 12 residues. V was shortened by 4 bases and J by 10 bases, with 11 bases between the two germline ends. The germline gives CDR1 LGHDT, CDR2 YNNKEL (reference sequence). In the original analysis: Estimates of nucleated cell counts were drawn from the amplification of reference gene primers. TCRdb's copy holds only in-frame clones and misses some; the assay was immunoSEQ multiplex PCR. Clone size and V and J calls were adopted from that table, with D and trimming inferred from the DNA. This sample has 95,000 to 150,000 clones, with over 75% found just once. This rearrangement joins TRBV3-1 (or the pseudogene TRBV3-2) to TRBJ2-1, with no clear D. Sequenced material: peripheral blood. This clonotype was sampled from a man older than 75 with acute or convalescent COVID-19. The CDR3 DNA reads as TGTGCCAGCAGCCCCCCTCTAGGAGAGCAGTTCTTC. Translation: CASSPPLGEQFF.